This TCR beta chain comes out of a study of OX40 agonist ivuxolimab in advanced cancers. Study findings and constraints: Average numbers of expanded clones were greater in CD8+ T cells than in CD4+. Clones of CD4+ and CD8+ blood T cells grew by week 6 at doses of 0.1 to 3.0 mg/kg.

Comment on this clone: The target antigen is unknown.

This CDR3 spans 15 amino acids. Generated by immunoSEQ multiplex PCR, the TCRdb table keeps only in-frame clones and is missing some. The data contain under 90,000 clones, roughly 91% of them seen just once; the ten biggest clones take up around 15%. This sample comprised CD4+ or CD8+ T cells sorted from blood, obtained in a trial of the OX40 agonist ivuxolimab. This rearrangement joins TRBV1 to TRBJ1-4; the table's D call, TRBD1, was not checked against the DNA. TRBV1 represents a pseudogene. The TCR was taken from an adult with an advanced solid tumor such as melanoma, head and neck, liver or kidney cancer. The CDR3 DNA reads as TGCACCAGCAGCCAAGTGGGACAGGGGTATGAAAAACTGTTTTTT. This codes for CTSSQVGQGYEKLFF.